This T cell receptor beta chain was recovered during a study of T cell responses to AZD1222 COVID-19 vaccine. Sequencing was performed with immunoSEQ multiplex PCR; in TCRdb, only in-frame clones are kept and a portion is missing. The data contain about 68,000 clones, more than 70% of them singletons. V lost 2 bases, J lost 4 bases, and 15 bases lay in between. The germline V gene has CDR1 SNHLY and CDR2 FYNNEI. This CDR3 spans 15 amino acids. The clonotype was recovered from an adult in good health. The sample consisted of peripheral blood, taken on day 0 of AZD1222 vaccination. The J gene is TRBJ2-7, the V gene TRBV2, with D perhaps matching TRBD1 (6 bases). CDR3 DNA: TGTGCCAGCAGTGAATGGGGGCTCGGGTCTTACGAGCAGTACTTC. Amino acid sequence: CASSEWGLGSYEQYF.